This passage covers 7 T cell receptor beta chains from one sample sequenced in a study of monozygotic twins with inflammatory bowel disease. One entry per CDR3 protein, without DNA, is what TCRdb gives after re-calling the 5' RACE reads. In all, the sample yields roughly 120,000 distinct CDR3 sequences. Sequenced sample: blood. These receptors originate from a human donor with ulcerative colitis or Crohn's disease, or a healthy co-twin of an affected twin (not recorded which).

The chain employs TRBV12-3 or TRBV12-4 and TRBJ2-7; with no DNA, the TCRdb D assignment of TRBD1 cannot be verified. The CDR3 spans 12 residues. CDR3 region: CASSQGPEEQYF.

This chain links TRBV20-1 with TRBJ2-1; the D gene TCRdb calls, TRBD2, cannot be checked with no DNA. In germline, CDR1 is DFQATT, CDR2 SNEGSKA (reference sequence). The CDR3 is 18 amino acids. The CDR3 protein is CSARSGTSGDQGYNEQFF.

The chain combines TRBV19 with TRBJ2-1; TCRdb indicates TRBD1, and absent DNA this call remains unverified. The germline CDR1 and CDR2 sequences are LNHDA and SQIVND (reference sequence). The CDR3 length is 16 residues. This chain's CDR3 is CASSPLGTRRDNEQFF.

This chain uses TRBV14 with TRBJ2-7; absent DNA, TCRdb's TRBD1 call cannot be checked. Germline V gene lookup returns CDR1 SGHDN and CDR2 FVKESK. This CDR3 is 16 amino acids long. CDR3 amino acids: CASSQMGPGPSYEQYF.

The rearrangement uses TRBV3-1 and TRBJ2-7; TCRdb picks TRBD1, but there is no DNA to check that call. Germline CDR1 and CDR2: LGHDT and YNNKEL (reference sequence). This CDR3 is built from 14 residues. The CDR3: CASTQTGGRDEQYF.

The V and J genes are TRBV5-6 and TRBJ2-3; TCRdb's D call of TRBD2 is untestable without DNA. CDR3 size: 17 residues. Germline V CDR1 and CDR2: SGHDT, YYEEEE. The CDR3 spells CASSSLGEGSSTDTQYF.

The rearrangement uses TRBV29-1 and TRBJ1-6; TCRdb selects TRBD1, and the lack of DNA leaves this call unchecked. There are 13 residues in the CDR3. Germline V gene lookup returns CDR1 SQVTM and CDR2 ANQGSEA. The CDR3 region is CSVGTDYNSPLHF. Complete variable domain (other parts from reference TRBV29-1 and TRBJ1-6): SAVISQKPSRDICQRGTSLTIQCQVDSQVTMMFWYRQQPGQSLTLIATANQGSEATYESGFVIDKFPISRPNLTFSTLTVSNMSPEDSSIYLCSVGTDYNSPLHFGNGTRLTVT.